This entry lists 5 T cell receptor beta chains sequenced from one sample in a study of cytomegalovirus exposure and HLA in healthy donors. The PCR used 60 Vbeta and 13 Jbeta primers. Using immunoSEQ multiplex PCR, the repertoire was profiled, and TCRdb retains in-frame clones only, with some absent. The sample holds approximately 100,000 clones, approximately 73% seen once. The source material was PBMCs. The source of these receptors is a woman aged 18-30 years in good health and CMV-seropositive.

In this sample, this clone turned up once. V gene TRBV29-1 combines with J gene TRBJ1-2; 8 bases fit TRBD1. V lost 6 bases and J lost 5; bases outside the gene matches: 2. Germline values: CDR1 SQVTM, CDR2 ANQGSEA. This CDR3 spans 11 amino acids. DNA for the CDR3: TGCAGCGTAACAGGGGGGTATGGCTACACCTTC. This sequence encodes CSVTGGYGYTF.

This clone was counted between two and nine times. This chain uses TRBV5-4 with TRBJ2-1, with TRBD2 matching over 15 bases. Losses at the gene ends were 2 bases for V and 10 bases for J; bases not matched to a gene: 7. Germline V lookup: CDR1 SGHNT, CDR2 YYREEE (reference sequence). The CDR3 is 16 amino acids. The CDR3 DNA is TGTGCCAGCAGCTTAGGACTAGCGGGAGGGCCGGGGGAGCAGTTCTTC. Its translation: CASSLGLAGGPGEQFF. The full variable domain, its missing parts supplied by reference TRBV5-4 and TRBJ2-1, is ETGVTQSPTHLIKTRGQQVTLRCSSQSGHNTVSWYQQALGQGPQFIFQYYREEENGRGNFPPRFSGLQFPNYSSELNVNALELDDSALYLCASSLGLAGGPGEQFFGPGTRLTVL.

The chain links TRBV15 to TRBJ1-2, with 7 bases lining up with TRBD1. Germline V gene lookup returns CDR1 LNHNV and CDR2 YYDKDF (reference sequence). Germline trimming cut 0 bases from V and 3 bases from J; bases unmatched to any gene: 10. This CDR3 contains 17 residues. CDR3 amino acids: CATSRDRGGQVHYGYTF. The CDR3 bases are TGTGCCACCAGCAGAGATCGTGGAGGACAGGTCCACTATGGCTACACCTTC.

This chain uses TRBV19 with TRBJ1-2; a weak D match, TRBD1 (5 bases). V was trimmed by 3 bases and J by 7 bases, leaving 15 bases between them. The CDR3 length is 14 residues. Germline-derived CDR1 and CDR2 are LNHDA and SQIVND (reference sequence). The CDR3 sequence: CASSILAGPCGYTF. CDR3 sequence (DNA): TGTGCCAGTAGTATTTTGGCAGGGCCCTGTGGCTACACCTTC. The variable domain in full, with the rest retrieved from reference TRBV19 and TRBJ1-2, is DGGITQSPKYLFRKEGQNVTLSCEQNLNHDAMYWYRQDPGQGLRLIYYSQIVNDFQKGDIAEGYSVSREKKESFPLTVTSAQKNPTAFYLCASSILAGPCGYTFGSGTRLTVV.

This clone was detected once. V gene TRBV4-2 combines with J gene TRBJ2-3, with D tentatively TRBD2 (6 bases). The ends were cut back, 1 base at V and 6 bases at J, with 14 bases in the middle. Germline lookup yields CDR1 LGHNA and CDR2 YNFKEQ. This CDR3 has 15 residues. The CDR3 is CASSQVGGVGDTQYF. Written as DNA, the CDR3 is TGTGCCAGCAGCCAAGTGGGGGGAGTGGGGGATACGCAGTATTTT.